Shown below are 4 T cell receptor beta chains from a single sample sequenced in a study of blood T cell repertoires in COVID-19. Libraries were prepared by immunoSEQ multiplex PCR; TCRdb keeps only in-frame clonotypes and omits some of them. The sample contains tens of thousands of clones, about 83% of which appear only once. The material sequenced was peripheral blood. Receptors were obtained from a woman aged 65 to 85 with acute or convalescent COVID-19.

The chain combines TRBV20-1 with TRBJ2-5, with 10 bases matching TRBD2. The V segment lost 3 bases and the J segment 5 bases; nucleotides outside the gene matches: 6. The V gene's germline CDR1 is DFQATT and CDR2 SNEGSKA (reference sequence). This CDR3 has 14 amino acids. CDR3 bases: TGCAGTGCTAGTCCAGCGGGGGGGCAGGAGACCCAGTACTTC. Amino acids: CSASPAGGQETQYF.

The gene calls are TRBV27 and TRBJ1-1; D not certain. V was pared by 7 bases and J by 0 bases, with 12 bases between. The CDR3 contains 14 residues. From germline, CDR1 is MNHEY and CDR2 SMNVEV (reference sequence). The CDR3: CASTTNQMNTEAFF. In nucleotides, the CDR3 is TGTGCCAGCACCACGAATCAGATGAACACTGAAGCTTTCTTT.

The table lists this clone with a few counts. The chain uses TRBV5-8 and TRBJ1-1, with D unresolved. Germline V gene sequence: CDR1 SGHTS, CDR2 YDEGEE. The CDR3 runs to 9 residues. CDR3 loop: CAVHSEAFF. In DNA form, the CDR3 reads TGTGCTGTTCATTCTGAAGCTTTCTTT. The whole variable domain, remainder taken from reference TRBV5-8 and TRBJ1-1, is EAGVTQSPTHLIKTRGQQATLRCSPISGHTSVYWYQQALGLGLQFLLWYDEGEERNRGNFPPRFSGRQFPNYSSELNVNALELEDSALYLCAVHSEAFFGQGTRLTVV.

The chain is built from TRBV5-1 and TRBJ2-3, with D tentatively TRBD2 (5 bases). This CDR3 contains 16 residues. The V and J ends lost 5 bases and 0 bases respectively, with 16 bases between them. The germline gives CDR1 SGHRS, CDR2 YFSETQ. The CDR3 region is CASSPQAVSSTDTQYF. CDR3 coding DNA: TGCGCCAGCAGTCCCCAAGCGGTTTCTAGCACAGATACGCAGTATTTT. The complete variable domain, with remaining parts taken from reference TRBV5-1 and TRBJ2-3, reads KAGVTQTPRYLIKTRGQQVTLSCSPISGHRSVSWYQQTPGQGLQFLFEYFSETQRNKGNFPGRFSGRQFSNSRSEMNVSTLELGDSALYLCASSPQAVSSTDTQYFGPGTRLTVL.